The present T cell receptor (beta chain) was sequenced within a study of post-analysis software for immune sequencing data. Overall study context: There were relapsing-remitting, secondary progressive and progressive-relapsing multiple sclerosis among the disease courses included.

TCR beta libraries were prepared from cDNA with unique molecular identifiers. TCRdb re-called the PCR reads through MiXCR, storing one row per CDR3 protein. The data show 650,000 to 850,000 distinct CDR3 sequences, more than 45% seen once. This clonotype appeared a few times. Its antigen is unidentified. The CDR3 loop spans 15 amino acids. J was trimmed by 7 bases and V by 7 bases; bases with no gene match: 4. In germline, CDR1 is MNHNS, CDR2 SASEGT. The study, taken as a whole, reports: The five TRBV segments detected at higher frequency in patients than in controls included TRBV5-6, TRBV5-1 and TRBV20-1. The study found significantly lower normalized Chao1 diversity in multiple sclerosis patients than in controls.

Sequenced material: blood. The receptor comes from a girl aged 5 to 17 with multiple sclerosis. The chain recombines TRBV6-1 with TRBJ2-1; 16 bases agree with TRBD2. CDR3 nucleotides: TGTGCCAGCATCCCGGGACTAGCGGGAGGGAATGAGCAGTTCTTC. It codes for CASIPGLAGGNEQFF.